Below, 16 T cell receptor beta chains from the same sample are listed, as sequenced in a study of human T cells and chemical hapten exposure. Time point denoted: patch test 1, 2 weeks after DPC sensitization. This sample's treatment: therapeutic diphenylcyclopropenone sensitization with weekly scalp DPC. TCRdb redid the calling of the RACE reads with MiXCR, one entry per CDR3 protein. The repertoire has roughly 180,000 distinct CDR3 sequences, around 24% of them found once; the top ten carry about 6.7%. The sequences come from whole blood, collected in connection with sensitization to the hapten diphenylcyclopropenone (DPC). The receptors here all came from a woman aged 45-65 years with alopecia areata. Some clones in this sample may be carry-over from other donors' samples.

The J gene is TRBJ2-5, the V gene TRBV7-3; 7 nucleotides align to TRBD2. The germline V gene encodes CDR1 SGHTA and CDR2 FQGTGA. This CDR3 comprises 14 residues. The ends lost 5 bases at V and 1 base at J; junction bases unmatched: 4. The CDR3 DNA is TGTGCCAGCAGCCAAACGGGGGGCCAAGAGACCCAGTACTTC. Amino acid sequence: CASSQTGGQETQYF. Together with reference TRBV7-3 and TRBJ2-5, the CDR3 gives the full variable domain: GAGVSQTPSNKVTEKGKYVELRCDPISGHTALYWYRQSLGQGPEFLIYFQGTGAADDSGLPNDRFFAVRPEGSVSTLKIQRTERGDSAVYLCASSQTGGQETQYFGPGTRLLVL.

This clonotype was recorded only once. V gene TRBV28 combines with J gene TRBJ2-1; D might be TRBD2 (5 bases). CDR1 and CDR2 from the germline V gene are MDHEN and SYDVKM. Trimming pared 4 bases from V and 8 bases from J, leaving 24 bases between. This CDR3 spans 17 amino acids. The CDR3 bases are TGTGCCAGCAGTTCACCTGCGGATCCGGCCATGAGGGATGAGCAGTTCTTC. Encoded protein: CASSSPADPAMRDEQFF.

The genes are TRBV27 and TRBJ1-5; TRBD1 aligns across 12 bases. V lost 4 bases to trimming and J lost 6 bases; unmatched junction nucleotides: 7. Germline loops: CDR1 MNHEY, CDR2 SMNVEV (reference sequence). CDR3 size: 16 residues. CDR3: CASSSEGQGAPQPQHF. CDR3 coding DNA: TGTGCCAGCAGTTCAGAGGGACAGGGGGCGCCTCAGCCCCAGCATTTT.

This clonotype has a handful of counts. The V and J genes are TRBV29-1 and TRBJ2-2, with unresolved D. This CDR3 spans 12 amino acids. Per germline, CDR1 SQVTM and CDR2 ANQGSEA. Trimming pared 4 bases from V and 5 bases from J, leaving 8 bases between. The CDR3 DNA reads TGCAGCGTTGTTTTGGGTACCGGGGAGCTGTTTTTT. As protein: CSVVLGTGELFF.

Only a few counts were recorded for this clonotype. This rearrangement joins TRBV9 to TRBJ1-1; TRBD1 matches 7 bases. The V gene end was trimmed by 0 bases and the J gene end by 5 bases; junction bases not matched to a gene: 7. CDR3 length equals 15 residues. Germline CDR1 is SGDLS and CDR2 is YYNGEE. Written as DNA, the CDR3 is TGTGCCAGCAGCGTAGTGGCAGGGGGGTGGACTGAAGCTTTCTTT. Translated, it gives CASSVVAGGWTEAFF.

This clonotype was counted between two and nine times. J is TRBJ2-1 and V is TRBV2; D is unclear. This CDR3 contains 15 residues. Germline V CDR1 and CDR2: SNHLY, FYNNEI. V was trimmed by 6 bases and J by 1 base, leaving 13 bases between them. CDR3 sequence reads: CASRVPVGSYNEQFF. Written as DNA, the CDR3 is TGTGCCAGCAGGGTCCCGGTAGGGTCCTACAATGAGCAGTTCTTC.

This clonotype was picked up a small number of times. The chain links TRBV9 to TRBJ2-3; 10 positions match TRBD2. Germline CDR1 and CDR2: SGDLS and YYNGEE. The length of the CDR3 is 15 residues. The junction had 3 bases not matched to a gene; V was cut back by 4 bases and J by 1 base. The CDR3 region has the DNA TGTGCCAGCAGCCTCACTAGCGGGGGCACAGATACGCAGTATTTT. Translated: CASSLTSGGTDTQYF.

This clonotype was observed many times. The rearrangement links TRBV11-1 to TRBJ2-7; TRBD1 matches at 7 bases. This CDR3 is 15 amino acids long. V lost 5 bases and J lost 3; bases outside the gene matches: 10. Germline CDR1 reads SGHAT; CDR2 reads FQDESV (reference sequence). CDR3 amino acids: CASSQDRVQNYEQYF. The CDR3 nucleotides read TGTGCCAGCAGCCAAGACAGGGTCCAGAACTACGAGCAGTACTTC.

The rearrangement uses TRBV15 and TRBJ2-7; 9 positions match TRBD1. The CDR3 extends over 14 amino acids. Germline CDR1 LNHNV, CDR2 YYDKDF (reference sequence). The V and J ends lost 1 base and 4 bases, in that order; junction bases with no gene match: 2. CDR3 coding DNA: TGTGCCACCAGCAGAGGGGACAGGGTATACGAGCAGTACTTC. It yields the protein CATSRGDRVYEQYF.

In its sample, this clonotype was seen a few times. The rearrangement uses TRBV15 and TRBJ1-2, with D possibly matching TRBD1 (5 bases). This CDR3 has 18 amino acids. Trimming took off 1 base at V and 1 base at J, with 19 bases between the two ends. The germline gives CDR1 LNHNV, CDR2 YYDKDF (reference sequence). CDR3 in DNA: TGTGCCACCAGCAGAGGCGGAACAGGAGGGGAGTTTAACTATGGCTACACCTTC. Its translation is CATSRGGTGGEFNYGYTF.

This chain joins TRBV6-2 or TRBV6-3 and TRBJ1-2, with D possibly TRBD1 on 6 matching bases. Per the germline V gene, CDR1 is MNHEY and CDR2 is SVGEGT. This CDR3 comprises 14 residues. V shed 7 bases and J shed 2 bases, with 14 bases lying between them. The CDR3 reads CASKPDRSNYGYTF. Here the CDR3 DNA reads TGTGCCAGCAAACCAGACAGGAGCAACTATGGCTACACCTTC.

There are a few counts of this clonotype. The CDR3 loop reads CASSLAPGGAYEQYF. CDR3 DNA: TGTGCCAGCAGCTTGGCCCCGGGAGGGGCGTACGAGCAGTACTTC. The chain is built from TRBV5-6 and TRBJ2-7; 8 bases are a match to TRBD2. The J segment lost 4 bases and the V segment lost 0 bases, leaving 6 bases of the junction unmatched. The length of the CDR3 is 15 residues. Germline CDR1 is SGHDT and CDR2 is YYEEEE.

The V and J genes are TRBV5-6 and TRBJ2-7; no clear D. CDR1 and CDR2 from the germline V gene are SGHDT and YYEEEE. The germline V and J ends were trimmed by 1 base and 0 bases, with 11 bases remaining between them. The CDR3 is 15 amino acids. The CDR3 protein is CASSLYGTSSYEQYF. CDR3 in DNA: TGTGCCAGCAGCTTGTACGGCACGAGCTCCTACGAGCAGTACTTC.

This clonotype was seen a single time. The V gene is TRBV24-1, the J gene TRBJ2-1; D is undetermined. CDR1 is KGHDR and CDR2 is SFDVKD in the germline V gene. The CDR3 has 15 residues. Trimming took off 4 bases at V and 8 bases at J, with 17 bases between the two ends. The CDR3 spells CATSESWSLRYEQFF. The CDR3 bases are TGTGCCACCAGTGAAAGCTGGAGTCTAAGGTATGAGCAGTTCTTC.

CDR3 residues: CASSQGRIDTQYF. For the CDR3, the DNA is TGTGCCAGCAGCCAAGGGAGGATAGATACGCAGTATTTT. J is TRBJ2-3 and V is TRBV3-1; tentative D call: TRBD2 (5 bases). This CDR3 has 13 amino acids. Germline CDR1 reads LGHDT; CDR2 reads YNNKEL (reference sequence). V was clipped by 1 base and J by 5 bases, with 7 bases between them.

This clonotype was detected a few times. The chain links TRBV29-1 to TRBJ2-1, with 8 bases fitting TRBD1. The CDR3 length is 14 residues. Trimming at V came to 4 bases and at J to 5 bases, leaving 7 bases not matched to a gene. Germline-derived CDR1 and CDR2 are SQVTM and ANQGSEA. CDR3 region: CSVVGDRTNNEQFF. The CDR3 nucleotides are TGCAGCGTTGTCGGGGACAGGACCAACAATGAGCAGTTCTTC.